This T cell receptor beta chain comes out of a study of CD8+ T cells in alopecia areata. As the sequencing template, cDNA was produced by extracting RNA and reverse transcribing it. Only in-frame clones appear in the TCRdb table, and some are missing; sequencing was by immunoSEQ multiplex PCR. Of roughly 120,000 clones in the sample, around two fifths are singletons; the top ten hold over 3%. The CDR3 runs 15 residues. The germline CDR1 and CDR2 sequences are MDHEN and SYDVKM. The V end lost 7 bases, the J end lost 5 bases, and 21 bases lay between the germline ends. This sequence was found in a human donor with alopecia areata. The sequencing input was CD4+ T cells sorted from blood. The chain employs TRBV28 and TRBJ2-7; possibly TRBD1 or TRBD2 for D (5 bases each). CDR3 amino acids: CASNYIRGRKHEQYF. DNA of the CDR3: TGTGCCAGCAATTATATTCGGGGCAGGAAACACGAGCAGTACTTC.